The T cell receptor beta chain under discussion was sequenced for a study of neoadjuvant nivolumab and ipilimumab in lung cancer. Whole-study findings and limits: Compared with tumor-adjacent uninvolved lung, resected tumors showed greater richness and clonality. Only two of four nivolumab-treated tumors gained richness and clonality by surgery. Blood richness before therapy tracked richness in tumors resected after neoadjuvant therapy.

Data came from immunoSEQ multiplex PCR; TCRdb stores just in-frame clones and leaves some out. The table lists roughly 49,000 clones, about 89% of them singletons, with about 3.5% in the top ten. With regard to this clone: The antigen is unknown.

The source is an adult with non-small cell lung cancer. Some clones in this sample may be carry-over from other donors' samples. Sequencing used blood, obtained before neoadjuvant nivolumab, alone or with ipilimumab.

This CDR3 reads CASSVRTFGNEQFF. DNA of the CDR3: TGTGCCAGCAGCGTCCGGACCTTTGGCAATGAGCAGTTCTTC. This chain links TRBV9 with TRBJ2-1, with D unresolved. CDR1 and CDR2 (germline): SGDLS, YYNGEE. The V end was cut by 2 bases, the J end by 6 bases, with 12 bases between. CDR3 size: 14 residues.